One and the same sample provided the 16 T cell receptor beta chains below, sequenced in a study of cytomegalovirus exposure and HLA in healthy donors. Primers included in the PCR were 60 Vbeta and 13 Jbeta primers. The assay was immunoSEQ multiplex PCR, and TCRdb's table has in-frame clones only and misses some. The profile shows approximately 130,000 clones, roughly 70% of them singletons. The sample comprised PBMCs. These receptors were obtained from a man aged 30 to 45 in good health and CMV-seronegative.

The chain employs TRBV14 and TRBJ2-3, with D maybe TRBD1 (6 bases). Germline V gene lookup returns CDR1 SGHDN and CDR2 FVKESK. This CDR3 spans 17 amino acids. Trimming took off 3 bases at V and 0 bases at J, with 16 bases between the two ends. In DNA, the CDR3 is TGTGCCAGCAGCCAGGGCAGGGGTCGAGCTAGCACAGATACGCAGTATTTT. This sequence encodes CASSQGRGRASTDTQYF.

The chain uses TRBV15 and TRBJ1-5; weak D call: TRBD1 (5 bases). Between the trimmed V and J ends, which lost 1 base and 1 base, there was a span of 14 bases. The V gene's germline CDR1 is LNHNV and CDR2 YYDKDF (reference sequence). The CDR3 has 17 amino acids. This CDR3 is CATSRVGGTESNQPQHF. Here the CDR3 DNA reads TGTGCCACCAGCAGAGTAGGCGGGACGGAAAGCAATCAGCCCCAGCATTTT.

This rearrangement joins TRBV5-1 to TRBJ1-2; no clear D. Germline V gene data show CDR1 as SGHRS and CDR2 as YFSETQ. V lost 0 bases to trimming and J lost 4 bases, with 10 bases between them. There are 14 residues in the CDR3. The CDR3 DNA is TGCGCCAGCAGCTTGGTAGAGGATTTCTATGGCTACACCTTC. It yields the protein CASSLVEDFYGYTF.

The sample holds a few counts of this clone. The rearrangement uses TRBV28 and TRBJ2-4; tentatively, D is TRBD1 (6 bases). V lost 5 bases, J lost 1 base, and 12 bases lay in between. This CDR3 comprises 15 residues. CDR1 MDHEN and CDR2 SYDVKM come from the germline V gene. CDR3: CASSKNRAAKNIQYF. In nucleotides, the CDR3 is TGTGCCAGCAGTAAAAACAGGGCGGCCAAAAACATTCAGTACTTC.

The rearrangement joins TRBV6-5 to TRBJ1-6; D is uncertain. Looked up from germline, CDR1 is MNHEY and CDR2 is SVGAGI. Trimming shortened V by 6 bases and J by 5 bases, and 8 bases separated the two germline ends. The CDR3 length is 13 residues. The CDR3 DNA sequence: TGTGCCAGCAGCTCTACTGATAATTCACCCCTCCACTTT. It specifies CASSSTDNSPLHF.

The chain employs TRBV5-1 and TRBJ2-5; TRBD1 is a possible D gene (5 bases). The germline V and J ends were trimmed by 4 bases and 5 bases, with 12 bases remaining between them. Germline lookup yields CDR1 SGHRS and CDR2 YFSETQ. The CDR3 is 13 amino acids. Here the CDR3 DNA reads TGCGCCAGCAGCCAGGGTACTCTTGAGACCCAGTACTTC. The encoded protein is CASSQGTLETQYF.

This clone was counted a few times. V gene TRBV29-1 combines with J gene TRBJ2-3; the D gene is possibly TRBD1 (5 bases). CDR3 size: 16 residues. The germline V gene has CDR1 SQVTM and CDR2 ANQGSEA. V lost 5 bases and J lost 3, with 21 bases in between. CDR3 in amino acids: CSVQVGRDRQTDTQYF. DNA of the CDR3: TGCAGCGTTCAGGTCGGCCGAGACAGACAAACAGATACGCAGTATTTT.

The chain links TRBV5-5 to TRBJ1-1; the D is unclear. The CDR3 runs 14 residues. CDR1 is SGHKS, CDR2 YYEKEE, per germline (reference sequence). Trimming removed 4 bases at V and 0 bases at J, with 10 bases between. Here the CDR3 DNA reads TGTGCCAGCAGCGTAAGAGGTATGAACACTGAAGCTTTCTTT. Its translation: CASSVRGMNTEAFF.

The rearrangement links TRBV11-2 to TRBJ2-5, with D maybe TRBD1 (5 bases). Trimming left V 0 bases short and J 7 bases short, with 18 bases between. The germline V gene has CDR1 SGHAT and CDR2 FQNNGV. The CDR3 length is 16 residues. CDR3 coding DNA: TGTGCCAGCAGCTTAGATCTGAAGGGGCCCCTCGGGACCCAGTACTTC. Its translation: CASSLDLKGPLGTQYF.

This chain links TRBV27 with TRBJ1-1; D not resolved. The V end lost 3 bases, the J end lost 0 bases, and 5 bases lay between the germline ends. The CDR3 extends over 13 amino acids. Germline assignment: CDR1 MNHEY and CDR2 SMNVEV (reference sequence). This CDR3 reads CASSLSMNTEAFF. The CDR3 region has the DNA TGTGCCAGCAGTTTGAGTATGAACACTGAAGCTTTCTTT.

CDR3 region: CASSLVERGGRSYNEQFF. Here the CDR3 DNA reads TGCGCCAGCAGCTTGGTAGAGCGGGGGGGCCGTTCCTACAATGAGCAGTTCTTC. V is TRBV5-1 and J is TRBJ2-1, with 10 bases matching TRBD2. Trimming at V came to 0 bases and at J to 1 base, leaving 7 bases not matched to a gene. The CDR3 has 18 residues. CDR1 is SGHRS and CDR2 is YFSETQ in the germline V gene. Supplemented by reference TRBV5-1 and TRBJ2-1, the full variable domain reads KAGVTQTPRYLIKTRGQQVTLSCSPISGHRSVSWYQQTPGQGLQFLFEYFSETQRNKGNFPGRFSGRQFSNSRSEMNVSTLELGDSALYLCASSLVERGGRSYNEQFFGPGTRLTVL.

This sequence joins TRBV2 and TRBJ2-7; 8 positions match TRBD1. CDR3 length equals 14 residues. V shed 6 bases and J 0 bases; nucleotides not matched to a gene: 4. The V gene's germline CDR1 is SNHLY and CDR2 FYNNEI. In DNA, the CDR3 is TGTGCCAGCAGGGCCGGGACAGGCTCCTACGAGCAGTACTTC. It is translated as CASRAGTGSYEQYF.

This clone was picked up a small number of times. The chain carries TRBV4-2 and TRBJ2-5; tentatively, D is TRBD2 (5 bases). Germline CDR1 is LGHNA and CDR2 is YNFKEQ. The CDR3 runs to 15 residues. V shed 0 bases and J shed 2 bases, with 10 bases lying between them. The CDR3 spells CASSQDFSGQETQYF. The CDR3 nucleotides are TGTGCCAGCAGCCAAGATTTCAGCGGTCAAGAGACCCAGTACTTC.

This clone is medium-sized in the sample. This chain uses TRBV27 with TRBJ2-2; 7 bases fit TRBD1. The V gene's germline CDR1 is MNHEY and CDR2 SMNVEV (reference sequence). V shed 4 bases, J shed 6 bases, and the junction held 8 bases outside the gene matches. The CDR3 has 15 amino acids. The CDR3 loop reads CASSSAPDRAGELFF. CDR3 in DNA: TGTGCCAGCAGTTCGGCCCCTGACAGGGCCGGGGAGCTGTTTTTT.

The rearrangement joins TRBV19 to TRBJ2-7; a possible D gene is TRBD1 (6 bases). The CDR3 has 14 amino acids. From germline, CDR1 is LNHDA and CDR2 SQIVND (reference sequence). Trimming left V 11 bases short and J 2 bases short, with 19 bases between. In nucleotides, the CDR3 is TGTGCCTCCTGGGCAGGGGCAGGGGCCTACGAGCAGTACTTC. Protein: CASWAGAGAYEQYF.

V and J are TRBV4-1 and TRBJ1-1, with 7 bases that match TRBD1. Germline V gene sequence: CDR1 MGHRA, CDR2 YSYEKL. The CDR3 has 15 amino acids. The V and J ends lost 2 bases and 0 bases, in that order; junction bases with no gene match: 3. CDR3 region: CASSQNRGLNTEAFF. CDR3 in DNA: TGCGCCAGCAGCCAAAACAGGGGATTGAACACTGAAGCTTTCTTT.